The source of this T cell receptor (beta chain) is a study of human T cells and chemical hapten exposure. Overall study: On the upper back, patch tests were applied with 0.01% DPC and read at 6 days. Findings and caveats of the study: Alopecia in all donors means immunity may differ from healthy individuals.

The sample holds a few counts of this clonotype. The antigen remains unidentified. MiXCR was run by TCRdb on the RACE reads, yielding one entry per CDR3 protein. The sample lists more than 150,000 distinct CDR3 sequences, around 30% occurring once. Trimming took 4 bases from V and 5 from J, leaving 10 bases between them. Germline CDR1 reads SGDLS; CDR2 reads YYNGEE. CDR3 size: 12 residues. This sample's time point: pre-sensitization, week 0. Noted treatment: therapeutic diphenylcyclopropenone sensitization with weekly scalp DPC. This sequence joins TRBV9 and TRBJ2-7; D might be TRBD2 (6 bases). The sequences come from whole blood, collected in connection with sensitization to the hapten diphenylcyclopropenone (DPC). The receptor was isolated from a woman aged 30 to 39 with alopecia areata. Some clones in this sample may be carry-over from other donors' samples. This CDR3 reads CASSLGGNEQYF. The CDR3 nucleotides read TGTGCCAGCAGCCTGGGGGGAAACGAGCAGTACTTC.